Listed below are T cell receptor beta chains from one sample, sequenced in a study of T-cell reconstitution after alpha-beta-depleted transplantation in children. TCRdb processed the PCR reads anew with MiXCR; each CDR3 protein has one entry. The profile covers hundreds of thousands of distinct CDR3 sequences, with around 13% appearing a single time and 0.79% taken by the ten largest. The sequencing here drew on PBMCs, taken before TCRalphabeta/CD19-depleted stem cell transplant. The receptor set was obtained from a girl aged 2-15 years with congenital amegakaryocytic thrombocytopenia, due to receive a stem cell transplant. CDR3s include the opening cysteine and the closing phenylalanine or tryptophan. Fields, in order: D gene, clone size, CDR3 length, J gene, V gene, CDR3 DNA, CDR3 protein. A D gene is named only where the DNA matches it firmly. Not every row has a clone size; where given, it reads once, few, many or a size class.

d_gene: TRBD2
abundance: many
len: 14
j_gene: TRBJ2-7
v_gene: TRBV5-1
CDR3nt: TGCGCCAGCAGCAGGAGGGAGGGGTCCTACGAGCAGTACTTC
CDR3aa: CASSRREGSYEQYF

d_gene: .
abundance: many
len: 14
j_gene: TRBJ1-1
v_gene: TRBV5-6
CDR3nt: TGTGCCAGCAGCTTGGTAGCAGGGAGGACTGAAGCTTTCTTT
CDR3aa: CASSLVAGRTEAFF

d_gene: .
abundance: .
len: 13
j_gene: TRBJ1-5
v_gene: TRBV20-1
CDR3nt: TGCAGTGCTAGGGGCAGGGTTGGACAGCCCCAGCATTTT
CDR3aa: CSARGRVGQPQHF

d_gene: .
abundance: few
len: 13
j_gene: TRBJ1-3
v_gene: TRBV20-1
CDR3nt: TGCAGTGCTAACCGAGGAGCTGGAAACACCATATATTTT
CDR3aa: CSANRGAGNTIYF

d_gene: TRBD1
abundance: many
len: 15
j_gene: TRBJ2-1
v_gene: TRBV6-4
CDR3nt: TGTGCCAGCAGTGACAGGGACAGGGTAAGGAATGAGCAGTTCTTC
CDR3aa: CASSDRDRVRNEQFF

d_gene: .
abundance: many
len: 13
j_gene: TRBJ2-1
v_gene: TRBV7-2
CDR3nt: TGTGCCAGCAGCGATAGTCCGGGGGATGAGCAGTTCTTC
CDR3aa: CASSDSPGDEQFF

d_gene: TRBD2
abundance: many
len: 15
j_gene: TRBJ2-7
v_gene: TRBV7-2
CDR3nt: TGTGCCAGCAGCTTAGTGGCTAGCGGGACCTGGGAGCAGTACTTC
CDR3aa: CASSLVASGTWEQYF

d_gene: TRBD2
abundance: .
len: 16
j_gene: TRBJ2-1
v_gene: TRBV7-2
CDR3nt: TGTGCCAGCAGCGTCGGAGTAGCGGGAGCCCTTGATGGCGAGTTCTTC
CDR3aa: CASSVGVAGALDGEFF

d_gene: TRBD1
abundance: few
len: 14
j_gene: TRBJ2-7
v_gene: TRBV7-3
CDR3nt: TGTGCCAGCAGCTCCGGGACAGGTTATGATCCGCAGTACTTC
CDR3aa: CASSSGTGYDPQYF

d_gene: .
abundance: few
len: 14
j_gene: TRBJ2-1
v_gene: TRBV29-1
CDR3nt: TGCAGCGTTGAGGAGGACCCCCCGGGCGATGAGCAGTTCTTC
CDR3aa: CSVEEDPPGDEQFF

d_gene: .
abundance: .
len: 14
j_gene: TRBJ1-2
v_gene: TRBV5-1
CDR3nt: TGCGCCAGCAGCTTGGGCGGCACCCGCTATGGCTACACCTTC
CDR3aa: CASSLGGTRYGYTF

d_gene: .
abundance: .
len: 13
j_gene: TRBJ2-7
v_gene: TRBV20-1
CDR3nt: TGCAGTGCTACTCTGGGGGGGGCTTACGAGCAGTACTTC
CDR3aa: CSATLGGAYEQYF

d_gene: .
abundance: .
len: 17
j_gene: TRBJ2-1
v_gene: TRBV5-5
CDR3nt: TGTGCCAGCAGCTTGGGTTTGGGGGGTGTCTTCTACAATGAGCAGTTCTTC
CDR3aa: CASSLGLGGVFYNEQFF

d_gene: TRBD2
abundance: many
len: 16
j_gene: TRBJ2-1
v_gene: TRBV29-1
CDR3nt: TGCAGCGTTCTAGGACTAGCGGGAGATTTTCTGAATGAGCAGTTCTTC
CDR3aa: CSVLGLAGDFLNEQFF

d_gene: TRBD2
abundance: many
len: 14
j_gene: TRBJ2-5
v_gene: TRBV20-1
CDR3nt: TGCAGTGCCAACTTAGCGGGAAGACAAGAGACCCAGTACTTC
CDR3aa: CSANLAGRQETQYF

d_gene: TRBD2
abundance: once
len: 13
j_gene: TRBJ2-2
v_gene: TRBV20-1
CDR3nt: TGCAGTGCCCTGGTGGGGGGGACCGGGGAGCTGTTTTTT
CDR3aa: CSALVGGTGELFF

d_gene: .
abundance: .
len: 13
j_gene: TRBJ2-1
v_gene: TRBV12-3/TRBV12-4
CDR3nt: TGTGCCAGCAGTTTATTTAGCGGCACCGAGCAGTTCTTC
CDR3aa: CASSLFSGTEQFF

d_gene: .
abundance: many
len: 16
j_gene: TRBJ1-4
v_gene: TRBV20-1
CDR3nt: TGCAGTGCTAGCCCGCCCGATAGTACCACTAATGAAAAACTGTTTTTT
CDR3aa: CSASPPDSTTNEKLFF

d_gene: .
abundance: few
len: 13
j_gene: TRBJ2-1
v_gene: TRBV5-6
CDR3nt: TGTGCCAGCAGCTTGCCAGGGGGGGATGAGCAGTTCTTC
CDR3aa: CASSLPGGDEQFF

d_gene: .
abundance: .
len: 15
j_gene: TRBJ2-1
v_gene: TRBV15
CDR3nt: TGTGCCACCAGCATCTTGGGGTTTTCCTACAATGAGCAGTTCTTC
CDR3aa: CATSILGFSYNEQFF

d_gene: .
abundance: .
len: 16
j_gene: TRBJ1-6
v_gene: TRBV5-1
CDR3nt: TGCGCCAGCACCCAGACTATACGGGGGTCGGATTCACCCCTCCACTTT
CDR3aa: CASTQTIRGSDSPLHF

d_gene: TRBD1
abundance: few
len: 14
j_gene: TRBJ2-7
v_gene: TRBV28
CDR3nt: TGTGCCAGCAGGGACAGGTTTCTCACCTACGAGCAGTACTTC
CDR3aa: CASRDRFLTYEQYF

d_gene: TRBD1
abundance: many
len: 14
j_gene: TRBJ2-3
v_gene: TRBV7-9
CDR3nt: TGTGCCAGCAGCGTGGGACAGGGGGCCGGTACGCAGTATTTT
CDR3aa: CASSVGQGAGTQYF